These T cell receptor beta chains were read from a single sample in a study of blood T cell repertoires in COVID-19. Clones were sequenced by immunoSEQ multiplex PCR, and TCRdb holds only the in-frame ones, with some missing. The table has fewer than 500,000 clones, around 89% seen once. Material: peripheral blood. These receptors were obtained from a woman aged 25-40 years with acute or convalescent COVID-19. Each CDR3 is given with its conserved first and last residue. The order of the fields is J gene, V gene, D gene, clone size, CDR3 DNA, CDR3 protein. The D gene is left open where the match is weak. Some rows have no size entry. The others give once, few or many, or a class for an expanded clone.

j_call: TRBJ1-2; v_call: TRBV28; d_call: TRBD1; clone_size: NA; cdr3_nt: TGTGCCAGCAGTCGACAGGGGACGTCGGGCTACACCTTC; cdr3_aa: CASSRQGTSGYTF
j_call: TRBJ1-2; v_call: TRBV5-4; d_call: NA; clone_size: NA; cdr3_nt: TGTGCCAGCAGCCAAATAGACAGGTCAGAGGGGGGCTACACCTTC; cdr3_aa: CASSQIDRSEGGYTF
j_call: TRBJ2-1; v_call: TRBV4-2; d_call: NA; clone_size: NA; cdr3_nt: TGTGCCAGCAGCCGTCAGTCGCCAGCGGGCAGCTCCTACAATGAGCAGTTCTTC; cdr3_aa: CASSRQSPAGSSYNEQFF
j_call: TRBJ1-4; v_call: TRBV28; d_call: NA; clone_size: NA; cdr3_nt: TGTGCCAGCAACTCCCTAGGGGTGACAACTAATGAAAAACTGTTTTTT; cdr3_aa: CASNSLGVTTNEKLFF
j_call: TRBJ2-4; v_call: TRBV24-1; d_call: TRBD1; clone_size: NA; cdr3_nt: TGTGCCACCCGCTGCCATTTCCCAGCGCAGGGACAGGTTGTTGACATTCAGTACTTC; cdr3_aa: CATRCHFPAQGQVVDIQYF
j_call: TRBJ1-2; v_call: TRBV7-9; d_call: TRBD1; clone_size: NA; cdr3_nt: TGTGCCAGCAGCTACACAACAGGGGAAAATAACTATGGCTACACCTTC; cdr3_aa: CASSYTTGENNYGYTF
j_call: TRBJ1-6; v_call: TRBV6-1; d_call: TRBD1; clone_size: NA; cdr3_nt: TGTGCCAGCAGTGACAGCTCCGGGACAGGGCATTCACCCCTCCACTTT; cdr3_aa: CASSDSSGTGHSPLHF
j_call: TRBJ1-3; v_call: TRBV7-6; d_call: NA; clone_size: NA; cdr3_nt: TGTGCCAGCAGCTCCGAAGACAGGGGAAACACCATATATTTT; cdr3_aa: CASSSEDRGNTIYF
j_call: TRBJ2-2; v_call: TRBV2; d_call: TRBD2; clone_size: NA; cdr3_nt: TGTGCCAGCAGTACCGGGACTAGGGGCGCCGGGGAGCTGTTTTTT; cdr3_aa: CASSTGTRGAGELFF
j_call: TRBJ2-1; v_call: TRBV6-5; d_call: NA; clone_size: few; cdr3_nt: TGTGCCAGCAGTCACTTCTTCCCCCTCTCCTACAATGAGCAGTTCTTC; cdr3_aa: CASSHFFPLSYNEQFF
j_call: TRBJ2-2; v_call: TRBV7-3; d_call: TRBD2; clone_size: NA; cdr3_nt: TGTGCCAGCAGTAAAGAGCGGGGTGGTACGAACACCGGGGAGCTGTTTTTT; cdr3_aa: CASSKERGGTNTGELFF
j_call: TRBJ2-5; v_call: TRBV5-1; d_call: TRBD2; clone_size: NA; cdr3_nt: TGCGCCAGCAGCTTATTAGCGGGGGGCCCGGCCGGGGCCCAGTACTTC; cdr3_aa: CASSLLAGGPAGAQYF
j_call: TRBJ1-4; v_call: TRBV18; d_call: TRBD1; clone_size: NA; cdr3_nt: TGTGCCAGCGCAAGAGGACAGGGGGATAATGAAAAACTGTTTTTT; cdr3_aa: CASARGQGDNEKLFF
j_call: TRBJ2-7; v_call: TRBV28; d_call: TRBD2; clone_size: once; cdr3_nt: TGTGCCAGCAGCCCGGGGGGAGCCATCTACGAGCAGTACTTC; cdr3_aa: CASSPGGAIYEQYF
j_call: TRBJ1-4; v_call: TRBV10-3; d_call: TRBD1; clone_size: few; cdr3_nt: TGTGCCATCAGTGATTCTCAGGGGGCTGAAAAACTGTTTTTT; cdr3_aa: CAISDSQGAEKLFF
j_call: TRBJ1-1; v_call: TRBV20-1; d_call: NA; clone_size: once; cdr3_nt: TGCAGTGCTAGTCCGGGATCGGAAGCTTTCTTT; cdr3_aa: CSASPGSEAFF
j_call: TRBJ1-4; v_call: TRBV9; d_call: NA; clone_size: NA; cdr3_nt: TGTGCCAGCAACTCTGGGGGCTCCAATGAAAAACTGTTTTTT; cdr3_aa: CASNSGGSNEKLFF
j_call: TRBJ1-1; v_call: TRBV11-2; d_call: NA; clone_size: NA; cdr3_nt: TGTGCCAGCAGCAGCATGAACACTGAAGCTTTCTTT; cdr3_aa: CASSSMNTEAFF
j_call: TRBJ1-2; v_call: TRBV29-1; d_call: NA; clone_size: NA; cdr3_nt: TGCAGCGTTGGGTGGCCGGAGGGCGGCTACACCTTC; cdr3_aa: CSVGWPEGGYTF
j_call: TRBJ2-5; v_call: TRBV3-1/TRBV3-2; d_call: TRBD2; clone_size: NA; cdr3_nt: TGTGCCAGCAGCCAAGTTGGCGGGGGGGCCAAGACCCAGTACTTC; cdr3_aa: CASSQVGGGAKTQYF
j_call: TRBJ2-5; v_call: TRBV28; d_call: NA; clone_size: NA; cdr3_nt: TGTGCCAGCAGTTTATGGGTTCTAGGGGGTAGTGAGACCCAGTACTTC; cdr3_aa: CASSLWVLGGSETQYF
j_call: TRBJ1-2; v_call: TRBV2; d_call: NA; clone_size: NA; cdr3_nt: TGTGCCAGCAGTGTAGGAGGGCTGATCTATGGCTACACCTTC; cdr3_aa: CASSVGGLIYGYTF
j_call: TRBJ2-5; v_call: TRBV13; d_call: TRBD2; clone_size: NA; cdr3_nt: TGTGCCAGCAGCTTAGTATCTAGCGGGGGGATCGAGACCCAGTACTTC; cdr3_aa: CASSLVSSGGIETQYF
j_call: TRBJ2-4; v_call: TRBV21-1; d_call: NA; clone_size: NA; cdr3_nt: TGTGCCAGCAGCAAAGACTGGAGAGAAGCGGGGAAAAACATTCAGTACTTC; cdr3_aa: CASSKDWREAGKNIQYF
j_call: TRBJ2-3; v_call: TRBV5-1; d_call: TRBD2; clone_size: NA; cdr3_nt: TGCGCCAGCAGTCCTATAGCGGGTTGGGATACGCAGTATTTT; cdr3_aa: CASSPIAGWDTQYF
j_call: TRBJ2-7; v_call: TRBV20-1; d_call: NA; clone_size: NA; cdr3_nt: TGCAGTGCGTCCCTCTACGAGCAGTACTTC; cdr3_aa: CSASLYEQYF
j_call: TRBJ1-3; v_call: TRBV6-5; d_call: NA; clone_size: NA; cdr3_nt: TGTGCCAGCAATACAGGCGCTGGAAACACCATATATTTT; cdr3_aa: CASNTGAGNTIYF
j_call: TRBJ2-7; v_call: TRBV9; d_call: NA; clone_size: NA; cdr3_nt: TGTGCCAGCAGCGTAGCCGCAGACTCGTCCTACGAGCAGTACTTC; cdr3_aa: CASSVAADSSYEQYF
j_call: TRBJ2-3; v_call: TRBV2; d_call: TRBD2; clone_size: NA; cdr3_nt: TGTGCCAGCAGTGTCCGCGGGACTAACACAGATACGCAGTATTTT; cdr3_aa: CASSVRGTNTDTQYF
j_call: TRBJ2-5; v_call: TRBV11-2; d_call: NA; clone_size: once; cdr3_nt: TGTGCCAGCAGCTTTCATTGGCAGCGAGAGACCCAGTACTTC; cdr3_aa: CASSFHWQRETQYF
j_call: TRBJ2-1; v_call: TRBV2; d_call: NA; clone_size: NA; cdr3_nt: TGTGCCAGCAGTGACGGTGAGAGCTCCTACAATGAGCAGTTCTTC; cdr3_aa: CASSDGESSYNEQFF
j_call: TRBJ2-7; v_call: TRBV20-1; d_call: NA; clone_size: NA; cdr3_nt: TGCAGTGCTAGTCTTCGCAGAACCTACGAGCAGTACTTC; cdr3_aa: CSASLRRTYEQYF
j_call: TRBJ2-5; v_call: TRBV24-1; d_call: NA; clone_size: NA; cdr3_nt: TGTGCCACCAGTGATTTGGCAGGGGAGCAAGAGACCCAGTACTTC; cdr3_aa: CATSDLAGEQETQYF
j_call: TRBJ2-2; v_call: TRBV7-2; d_call: NA; clone_size: NA; cdr3_nt: TGTGCCAGCAGCTTAGACGGTCGGCGGACGAACACCGGGGAGCTGTTTTTT; cdr3_aa: CASSLDGRRTNTGELFF
j_call: TRBJ1-2; v_call: TRBV4-2; d_call: NA; clone_size: NA; cdr3_nt: TGTGCCAGCAGCCAAGGGTCAGGGGTGAGGGGGTATGGCTACACCTTC; cdr3_aa: CASSQGSGVRGYGYTF
j_call: TRBJ2-7; v_call: TRBV11-2; d_call: NA; clone_size: once; cdr3_nt: TGTGCCAGCAGCTTACATCCCTTGGGGCAGTTCAGCTCCTACGAGCAGTACTTC; cdr3_aa: CASSLHPLGQFSSYEQYF
j_call: TRBJ1-1; v_call: TRBV30; d_call: TRBD1; clone_size: NA; cdr3_nt: TGTGCCTGGAGTGGAGGGGGCAGCACTGAAGCTTTCTTT; cdr3_aa: CAWSGGGSTEAFF
j_call: TRBJ1-1; v_call: TRBV29-1; d_call: NA; clone_size: NA; cdr3_nt: TGCAGCGCCGGACAGTCGAACACTGAAGCTTTCTTT; cdr3_aa: CSAGQSNTEAFF
j_call: TRBJ1-6; v_call: TRBV6-5; d_call: TRBD1; clone_size: NA; cdr3_nt: TGTGCCAGCAGTTACGGACAGGGGAATTCACCCCTCCACTTT; cdr3_aa: CASSYGQGNSPLHF
j_call: TRBJ2-2; v_call: TRBV2; d_call: NA; clone_size: NA; cdr3_nt: TGTGCCAGCAGGAAAGGGGGGGCCCGGGGCACCGGGGAGCTGTTTTTT; cdr3_aa: CASRKGGARGTGELFF
j_call: TRBJ2-3; v_call: TRBV7-2; d_call: NA; clone_size: NA; cdr3_nt: TGTGCCAGCAGCTTCCCTCCGGCAGATACGCAGTATTTT; cdr3_aa: CASSFPPADTQYF
j_call: TRBJ2-5; v_call: TRBV20-1; d_call: NA; clone_size: NA; cdr3_nt: TGCAGTGTTCCCTCGCGCGAGACCCAGTACTTC; cdr3_aa: CSVPSRETQYF
j_call: TRBJ1-2; v_call: TRBV28; d_call: NA; clone_size: NA; cdr3_nt: TGTGCCAGCAGTTCCCTACCGACAGTAGCTAACTATGGCTACACCTTC; cdr3_aa: CASSSLPTVANYGYTF
j_call: TRBJ2-7; v_call: TRBV10-3; d_call: TRBD1; clone_size: NA; cdr3_nt: TGTGCCATCAGTGAGTGGGGAGACAGGGGAAGCTCCTACGAGCAGTACTTC; cdr3_aa: CAISEWGDRGSSYEQYF
j_call: TRBJ1-3; v_call: TRBV6-5; d_call: NA; clone_size: NA; cdr3_nt: TGTGCCAGCAGTTACGGACAACCTTTATCTGGAAACACCATATATTTT; cdr3_aa: CASSYGQPLSGNTIYF
j_call: TRBJ1-1; v_call: TRBV3-1/TRBV3-2; d_call: NA; clone_size: NA; cdr3_nt: TGTGCCAGCAGCCAAGATTTAGACACTGAAGCTTTCTTT; cdr3_aa: CASSQDLDTEAFF
j_call: TRBJ1-2; v_call: TRBV6-5; d_call: NA; clone_size: NA; cdr3_nt: TGTGCCAGCAGCTACGGGACTTCCTACATGGACTATGGCTACACCTTC; cdr3_aa: CASSYGTSYMDYGYTF
j_call: TRBJ2-7; v_call: TRBV6-5; d_call: NA; clone_size: NA; cdr3_nt: TGTGCCAGCAGTTACTCGGCGGGGAGCTACGAGCAGTACTTC; cdr3_aa: CASSYSAGSYEQYF
j_call: TRBJ1-2; v_call: TRBV7-3; d_call: TRBD1; clone_size: NA; cdr3_nt: TGTGCCAGCAGCTTATCACAGGGGTCCAATGGCTACACCTTC; cdr3_aa: CASSLSQGSNGYTF
j_call: TRBJ2-3; v_call: TRBV19; d_call: NA; clone_size: NA; cdr3_nt: TGTGCCAGTAACCCCCTAGCAGGGGGAGGAGCAGATACGCAGTATTTT; cdr3_aa: CASNPLAGGGADTQYF
j_call: TRBJ2-1; v_call: TRBV30; d_call: TRBD2; clone_size: NA; cdr3_nt: TGTGCCTGCAACGAAGCGGGACTAGCGACGTACAATGAGCAGTTCTTC; cdr3_aa: CACNEAGLATYNEQFF
j_call: TRBJ1-1; v_call: TRBV5-1; d_call: NA; clone_size: NA; cdr3_nt: TGCGCCAGCCGTATCACGGGGGATTTGACTGAAGCTTTCTTT; cdr3_aa: CASRITGDLTEAFF
j_call: TRBJ2-2; v_call: TRBV12-3/TRBV12-4; d_call: NA; clone_size: NA; cdr3_nt: TGTGCCAGCAGTTGGGGGGAAACCGGGGAGCTGTTTTTT; cdr3_aa: CASSWGETGELFF
j_call: TRBJ1-3; v_call: TRBV7-9; d_call: NA; clone_size: NA; cdr3_nt: TGTGCCAGCAGCCCAGGGAACACCATATATTTT; cdr3_aa: CASSPGNTIYF